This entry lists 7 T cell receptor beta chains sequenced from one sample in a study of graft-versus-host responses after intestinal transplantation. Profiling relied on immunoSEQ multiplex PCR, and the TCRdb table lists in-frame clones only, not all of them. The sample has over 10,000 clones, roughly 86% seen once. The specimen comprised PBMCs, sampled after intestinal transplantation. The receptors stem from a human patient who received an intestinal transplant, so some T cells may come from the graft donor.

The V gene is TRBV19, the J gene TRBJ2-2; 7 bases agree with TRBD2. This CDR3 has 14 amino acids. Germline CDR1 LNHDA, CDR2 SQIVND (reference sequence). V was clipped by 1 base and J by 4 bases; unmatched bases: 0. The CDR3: CASSIASGTGELFF. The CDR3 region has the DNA TGTGCCAGTAGTATAGCTAGCGGCACCGGGGAGCTGTTTTTT.

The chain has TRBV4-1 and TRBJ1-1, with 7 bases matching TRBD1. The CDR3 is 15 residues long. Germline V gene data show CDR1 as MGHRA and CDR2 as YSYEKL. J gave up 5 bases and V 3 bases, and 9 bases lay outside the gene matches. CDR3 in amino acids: CASSQTPQGRTEAFF. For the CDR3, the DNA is TGCGCCAGCAGCCAGACGCCACAGGGGAGGACTGAAGCTTTCTTT.

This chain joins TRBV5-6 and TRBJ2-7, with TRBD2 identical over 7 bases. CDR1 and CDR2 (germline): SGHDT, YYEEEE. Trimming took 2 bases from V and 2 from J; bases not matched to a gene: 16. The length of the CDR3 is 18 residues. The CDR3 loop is CASSLTGYSLAVPYEQYF. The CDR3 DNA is TGTGCCAGCAGCTTAACGGGTTATAGCCTAGCGGTTCCCTACGAGCAGTACTTC.

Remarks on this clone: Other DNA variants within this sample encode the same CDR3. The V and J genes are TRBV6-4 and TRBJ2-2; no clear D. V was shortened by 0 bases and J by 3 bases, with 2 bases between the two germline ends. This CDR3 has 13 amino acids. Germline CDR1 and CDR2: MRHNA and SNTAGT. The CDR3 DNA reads TGTGCCAGCAGTGACTCGGACACCGGGGAGCTGTTTTTT. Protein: CASSDSDTGELFF.

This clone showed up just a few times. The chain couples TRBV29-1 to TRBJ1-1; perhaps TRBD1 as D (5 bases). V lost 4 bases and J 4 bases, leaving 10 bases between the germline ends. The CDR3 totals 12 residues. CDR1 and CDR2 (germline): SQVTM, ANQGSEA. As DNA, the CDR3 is TGCAGCGTTGGCAGGGATAGCACTGAAGCTTTCTTT. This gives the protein CSVGRDSTEAFF.

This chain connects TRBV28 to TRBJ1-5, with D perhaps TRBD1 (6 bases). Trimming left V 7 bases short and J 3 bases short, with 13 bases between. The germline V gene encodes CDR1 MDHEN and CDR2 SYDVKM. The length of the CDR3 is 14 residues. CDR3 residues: CASKGGVANQPQHF. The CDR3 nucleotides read TGTGCCAGCAAGGGGGGGGTGGCCAATCAGCCCCAGCATTTT. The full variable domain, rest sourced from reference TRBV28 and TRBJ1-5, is DVKVTQSSRYLVKRTGEKVFLECVQDMDHENMFWYRQDPGLGLRLIYFSYDVKMKEKGDIPEGYSVSREKKERFSLILESASTNQTSMYLCASKGGVANQPQHFGDGTRLSIL.

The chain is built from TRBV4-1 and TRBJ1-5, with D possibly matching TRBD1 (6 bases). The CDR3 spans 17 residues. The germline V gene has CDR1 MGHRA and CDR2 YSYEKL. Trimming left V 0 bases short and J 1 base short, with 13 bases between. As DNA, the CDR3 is TGCGCCAGCAGCCAAGATGCCGCAGGGGTGAGCAATCAGCCCCAGCATTTT. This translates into CASSQDAAGVSNQPQHF.